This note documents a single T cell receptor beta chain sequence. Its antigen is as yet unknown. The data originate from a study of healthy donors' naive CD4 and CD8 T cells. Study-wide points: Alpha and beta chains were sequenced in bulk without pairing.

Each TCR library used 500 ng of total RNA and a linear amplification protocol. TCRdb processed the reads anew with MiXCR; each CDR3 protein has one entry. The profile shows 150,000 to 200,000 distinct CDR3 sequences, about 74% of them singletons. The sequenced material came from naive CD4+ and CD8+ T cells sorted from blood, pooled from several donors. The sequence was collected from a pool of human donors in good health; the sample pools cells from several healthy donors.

The CDR3 sequence: CASSLSGQGNYGYTF. The CDR3 DNA reads TGTGCCAGCAGCTTGTCCGGACAGGGTAACTATGGCTACACCTTC. The rearrangement uses TRBV5-5 and TRBJ1-2; 8 bases agree with TRBD1. Germline CDR1 and CDR2: SGHKS and YYEKEE (reference sequence). The CDR3 is 15 residues long. V lost 1 base, J lost 1 base, and 3 bases stayed unmatched. Looking up the rest from reference TRBV5-5 and TRBJ1-2 gives the full variable domain: DAGVTQSPTHLIKTRGQQVTLRCSPISGHKSVSWYQQVLGQGPQFIFQYYEKEERGRGNFPDRFSARQFPNYSSELNVNALLLGDSALYLCASSLSGQGNYGYTFGSGTRLTVV.